The 20 T cell receptor beta chains given below trace back to one sample, sequenced in a study of T-cell reconstitution after alpha-beta-depleted transplantation in children. Preparation of the TCRbeta library used unique molecular identifiers. In TCRdb, the PCR reads were re-called with MiXCR into one record per CDR3 protein. The data show hundreds of thousands of distinct CDR3 sequences, with 25% seen just once and over 2.5% held by the top ten. This specimen consisted of PBMCs, obtained before TCRalphabeta/CD19-depleted stem cell transplant. Receptors were obtained from a girl aged 2-15 years with Fanconi anemia, due to receive a stem cell transplant.

V gene TRBV29-1 combines with J gene TRBJ1-5, with a possible D match to TRBD1 (5 bases). V was cut by 5 bases and J by 3 bases, with 11 bases left in between. Looked up from germline, CDR1 is SQVTM and CDR2 is ANQGSEA. This CDR3 is 13 amino acids long. In DNA form, the CDR3 reads TGCAGCGTTTGGATGGGGGACAATCAGCCCCAGCATTTT. Its protein product is CSVWMGDNQPQHF.

This clonotype appeared a few times. V gene TRBV25-1 combines with J gene TRBJ2-7, with D possibly being TRBD1 (5 bases). Germline values: CDR1 MGHDK, CDR2 SYGVNS. Trimming cost V 4 bases and J 2 bases, with 6 bases left between them. CDR3 length equals 12 residues. CDR3 DNA: TGTGCCAGCAGTGGGACAACCTACGAGCAGTACTTC. Protein: CASSGTTYEQYF.

The V call is TRBV4-2, the J call TRBJ2-2; TRBD2 matches 7 bases. The CDR3 length is 14 residues. The V gene's germline CDR1 is LGHNA and CDR2 YNFKEQ. Losses at the gene ends were 2 bases for V and 3 bases for J; bases not matched to a gene: 0. Here the CDR3 DNA reads TGTGCCAGCAGCCAACTAGCGGACACCGGGGAGCTGTTTTTT. Its protein is CASSQLADTGELFF.

This clonotype has a handful of counts. The chain is built from TRBV29-1 and TRBJ2-7; no clear D gene. The CDR3 is 14 amino acids. Germline V gene data show CDR1 as SQVTM and CDR2 as ANQGSEA. The germline V and J ends were trimmed by 3 bases and 2 bases, with 14 bases remaining between them. For the CDR3, the DNA is TGCAGCGTTGAGCCGGGCCTAACCCCCTACGAGCAGTACTTC. This encodes CSVEPGLTPYEQYF.

The chain uses TRBV14 and TRBJ2-5, with TRBD2 matching over 8 bases. The ends lost 4 bases at V and 5 bases at J; junction bases unmatched: 12. This CDR3 comprises 16 residues. The germline V gene encodes CDR1 SGHDN and CDR2 FVKESK. The CDR3 sequence is CASSPGLAMKVETQYF. Written as DNA, the CDR3 is TGTGCCAGCAGCCCCGGACTAGCTATGAAAGTGGAGACCCAGTACTTC.

This clonotype occurred many times. The chain links TRBV29-1 to TRBJ2-3; 8 positions agree with TRBD1. The CDR3 spans 14 residues. CDR1 and CDR2 (germline): SQVTM, ANQGSEA. V shed 6 bases and J 0 bases; nucleotides not matched to a gene: 5. CDR3: CSVGQGSSTDTQYF. Here the CDR3 DNA reads TGCAGCGTAGGACAGGGCTCGAGCACAGATACGCAGTATTTT.

This clonotype was seen at least ten times. The chain is built from TRBV12-3 or TRBV12-4 and TRBJ2-3; D gene unclear. V was shortened by 3 bases and J by 6 bases, with 7 bases between the two germline ends. The CDR3 totals 12 residues. The CDR3 DNA reads TGTGCCAGCAGTTTTCATCTTGATACGCAGTATTTT. This translates into CASSFHLDTQYF.

In its sample, this clonotype was seen many times. The gene calls are TRBV20-1 and TRBJ1-2; unclear D gene. V lost 6 bases and J lost 4, with 15 bases in between. The CDR3 spans 13 residues. Per germline, CDR1 DFQATT and CDR2 SNEGSKA (reference sequence). CDR3 protein: CSALTLNSYGYTF. In DNA, the CDR3 is TGCAGTGCACTGACACTTAATAGCTATGGCTACACCTTC.

The chain joins TRBV14 to TRBJ2-7; 9 bases map to TRBD2. The length of the CDR3 is 15 residues. Germline V CDR1 and CDR2: SGHDN, FVKESK. The trim removed 2 bases at V and 6 bases at J, leaving 8 bases unmatched. The CDR3 region is CASSQRAGGLSEQYF. The CDR3 bases are TGTGCCAGCAGCCAACGGGCGGGAGGGCTTAGCGAGCAGTACTTC.

This chain uses TRBV5-1 with TRBJ2-5; D is uncertain. CDR1 is SGHRS and CDR2 is YFSETQ in the germline V gene. The CDR3 length is 14 residues. The ends were cut back, 2 bases at V and 2 bases at J, with 10 bases in the middle. The CDR3 DNA follows: TGCGCCAGCAGCTTTTGGAGCACTCAAGAGACCCAGTACTTC. This translates into CASSFWSTQETQYF.

This clonotype has at least ten counts. The V and J genes are TRBV27 and TRBJ2-5; 12 nucleotides agree with TRBD1. This CDR3 has 17 amino acids. J lost 5 bases, V lost 7 bases, and 14 bases had no gene match. Looked up from germline, CDR1 is MNHEY and CDR2 is SMNVEV (reference sequence). The CDR3 DNA is TGTGCCAGCACCCACCTCCGGGGACAGGGGGCCCCCGAGACCCAGTACTTC. Amino acid sequence: CASTHLRGQGAPETQYF.

This clonotype was seen repeatedly, ten times or more. This chain connects TRBV6-2 or TRBV6-3 to TRBJ2-1; 13 bases are a match to TRBD2. Germline V gene data show CDR1 as MNHEY and CDR2 as SVGEGT. CDR3 length: 18 residues. With V trimmed by 2 bases and J by 5 bases, 9 bases remained unmatched. This chain's CDR3 is CASSYPSGLAGLNNEQFF. The CDR3 DNA sequence: TGTGCCAGCAGTTACCCATCGGGACTAGCGGGACTTAACAATGAGCAGTTCTTC.

The table lists this clonotype with many counts. V is TRBV29-1 and J is TRBJ2-2, with D hard to call. V gave up 3 bases and J gave up 8 bases, with 13 bases separating them. This CDR3 is built from 13 residues. Germline V CDR1 and CDR2: SQVTM, ANQGSEA. CDR3 bases: TGCAGCGTTGAGGAGACCCGGAGTGGGGAGCTGTTTTTT. The encoded protein is CSVEETRSGELFF.

V is TRBV2 and J is TRBJ2-7; D may be TRBD1 or TRBD2 (5 bases each). Germline values: CDR1 SNHLY, CDR2 FYNNEI. V was cut by 8 bases and J by 1 base, with 15 bases left in between. CDR3 length equals 14 residues. CDR3 sequence (DNA): TGTGCCAGCCTTGTGGTGGGGGAGTCCTACGAGCAGTACTTC. Protein product: CASLVVGESYEQYF. Full variable domain (outside the CDR3, taken from reference TRBV2 and TRBJ2-7): EPEVTQTPSHQVTQMGQEVILRCVPISNHLYFYWYRQILGQKVEFLVSFYNNEISEKSEIFDDQFSVERPDGSNFTLKIRSTKLEDSAMYFCASLVVGESYEQYFGPGTRLTVT.

This clonotype was recorded many times. This chain joins TRBV7-3 and TRBJ2-5, with a possible D match to TRBD2 (5 bases). The germline gives CDR1 SGHTA, CDR2 FQGTGA. The CDR3 has 11 residues. Trimming stripped 5 bases from V and 5 bases from J, with 6 bases between. CDR3 amino acids: CASSTGETQYF. In DNA, the CDR3 is TGTGCCAGCAGCACGGGGGAGACCCAGTACTTC. The full variable domain, in which reference TRBV7-3 and TRBJ2-5 provide the parts outside the CDR3, is GAGVSQTPSNKVTEKGKYVELRCDPISGHTALYWYRQSLGQGPEFLIYFQGTGAADDSGLPNDRFFAVRPEGSVSTLKIQRTERGDSAVYLCASSTGETQYFGPGTRLLVL.

The CDR3 DNA sequence: TGCAGCGGCGGGGGACAGGGTCTCGACGAGCAGTACTTC. This sequence encodes CSGGGQGLDEQYF. The chain is built from TRBV29-1 and TRBJ2-7; 9 bases line up with TRBD1. Germline V gene data show CDR1 as SQVTM and CDR2 as ANQGSEA. With V trimmed by 7 bases and J by 5 bases, 9 bases remained unmatched. CDR3 length equals 13 residues.

The chain is built from TRBV2 and TRBJ2-1; 9 nucleotides match TRBD2. The J segment lost 9 bases and the V segment lost 6 bases, leaving 12 bases of the junction unmatched. The CDR3 sequence is 15 residues long. Germline V gene lookup returns CDR1 SNHLY and CDR2 FYNNEI. In DNA form, the CDR3 reads TGTGCCAGCAGGGGGGGACTAGCCTCCGCGGGTGAGCAGTTCTTC. Protein sequence: CASRGGLASAGEQFF.

The table lists this clonotype with many counts. V usage is TRBV4-2 and J usage is TRBJ2-5, with D hard to call. V gave up 0 bases and J gave up 2 bases, with 16 bases separating them. Germline values: CDR1 LGHNA, CDR2 YNFKEQ. The CDR3 consists of 17 residues. The CDR3 spells CASSQDSRVIPQETQYF. CDR3 sequence (DNA): TGTGCCAGCAGCCAAGATTCAAGGGTAATTCCTCAAGAGACCCAGTACTTC.

The chain is built from TRBV20-1 and TRBJ2-5; D tentatively reads TRBD1 or TRBD2 (5 bases each). Looked up from germline, CDR1 is DFQATT and CDR2 is SNEGSKA (reference sequence). Trimming took off 6 bases at V and 5 bases at J, with 19 bases between the two ends. This CDR3 spans 14 amino acids. The CDR3 region is CSAIPGPPGETQYF. Here the CDR3 DNA reads TGCAGTGCGATACCGGGACCACCTGGGGAGACCCAGTACTTC.

The chain joins TRBV28 to TRBJ2-7; D ambiguous. The V end lost 5 bases, the J end lost 3 bases, and 20 bases lay between the germline ends. Germline V gene sequence: CDR1 MDHEN, CDR2 SYDVKM. CDR3 length: 16 amino acids. For the CDR3, the DNA is TGTGCCAGCAGTGTATCGACGTCGGTGGCCTTCTACGAGCAGTACTTC. This gives the protein CASSVSTSVAFYEQYF.